This TCR beta chain derives from a study of T cell responses to AZD1222 COVID-19 vaccine (dated by TCRdb to the early 2020s). Turning to the overall study: AZD1222 recipients whose second dose came at about 4 weeks and those whose second dose came at about 12 weeks were combined into one group, since spike-specific TCR depth and breadth did not differ between the two schedules. TCR sequencing covered over 230 trial participants: 200 to 210 given two doses of AZD1222 and around 26 given two doses of MenACWY control vaccine. Trial participants were enrolled into age subgroups of 18-55, 56-69 and 70-plus years, which contained roughly 150, 30 and 60 TCR-sequenced participants, respectively.

The time point label of this sample denotes: baseline before first vaccination. Vaccinee samples came from UK trials COV001 and COV002, including a single-blind randomized controlled phase 2/3 trial of AZD1222 (ChAdOx1 nCoV-19) in healthy adults. For TCRbeta chain sequencing, PBMC samples were collected from trial participants at day 0 and at day 28 after the second dose. The CDR3 regions of human TCRbeta chains were analyzed by immunosequencing. Turning to the authors' computational methods: Repertoire TCRs were matched against a reference library of SARS-CoV-2-specific TCRs generated with the MIRA antigen-specificity platform. Breadth was defined as the fraction of unique TCRs that were SARS-CoV-2-associated, and depth was defined as the fraction of total T cells that were SARS-CoV-2-associated. Using the MIRA data, each spike-specific TCR was mapped to the spike region that the TCR reacts to and placed in a CD4 or CD8 class. Log10-transformed breadth and depth values were compared by one-way ANOVA with Sidak's multiple comparisons tests. This immuneACCESS table, as held by TCRdb, lists in-frame sequences with V and J called but not all clones. Of the missing ones, under half trace to an unresolved V gene in checked studies; the others have no known cause. That table supplies the V and J calls and clone size; D and trimming were determined from the DNA. This sample comprises approximately 110,000 clones, about 91% of them detected only once. The top ten hold 4% to 5.5% of the sample.

About this clone: Its specific antigen is unknown. Base qualities are not at hand, and no much larger clone is one base apart.

Broad study findings and their caveats: After two AZD1222 doses, both the breadth and the depth of spike-specific TCRs were significantly higher than at day 0 and than in MenACWY recipients. No day 14 peak-response samples were available, so repertoires were characterized only after the peak T cell response. Conclusions about previously exposed vaccinees are limited because only a handful of AZD1222 recipients were SARS-CoV-2 seropositive at baseline. Participants were mostly white British and included more females than males, and it was suggested by the authors that clonal diversity may have been underestimated. CD4 TCRs associated with the vaccine covered the entire spike protein, and the dominant responses were in regions 160-218 and 743-854. Nearly half of unique spike-specific TCRs reportedly recognized epitopes outside regions mutated in the B.1.351 and B.1.1.7 variants. The 56-69-year group was small, and its depth increase did not reach significance, likely because of low power.

Cut back by 2 bases and 5 bases, the V and J ends lie 7 bases apart. The germline V gene (reference sequence) specifies SEHNR as CDR1 and FQNEAQ as CDR2. Reading from cysteine to phenylalanine, the CDR3 counts 14 amino acids. The kept DNA is CDR3 alone, 42 bases in frame from the first base. The sequence is built from TRBV7-9 and TRBJ1-6; D gene: possibly TRBD1, on 5 matching bases. The input for sequencing was peripheral blood, taken on day 0 of AZD1222 vaccination. This clonotype was sampled from an adult in good health. The CDR3 amino acid sequence is: CASSLYRNNSPLHF. The nucleotide sequence reads as follows: TGTGCCAGCAGCTTATACAGGAATAATTCACCCCTCCACTTT.